One and the same sample provided the 23 T cell receptor beta chains below, sequenced in a study of siplizumab effects on memory and regulatory T cells. Generated by immunoSEQ multiplex PCR, the TCRdb table keeps only in-frame clones and is missing some. The table shows 70,000 to 95,000 clones, with roughly 93% occurring only once. The sample taken for sequencing was CD8+ T cells sorted from blood. These receptors all come from a human donor in good health.

This clone was detected only once. The V and J genes are TRBV9 and TRBJ2-5; D is possibly TRBD2 (5 bases). Germline lookup yields CDR1 SGDLS and CDR2 YYNGEE. V lost 0 bases and J lost 5, with 14 bases in between. This CDR3 contains 15 residues. The CDR3 bases are TGTGCCAGCAGCGTAGCGGGTGAGGGCCCGGAGACCCAGTACTTC. Translating it yields CASSVAGEGPETQYF. Supplemented by reference TRBV9 and TRBJ2-5, the full variable domain reads DSGVTQTPKHLITATGQRVTLRCSPRSGDLSVYWYQQSLDQGLQFLIQYYNGEERAKGNILERFSAQQFPDLHSELNLSSLELGDSALYFCASSVAGEGPETQYFGPGTRLLVL.

This rearrangement joins TRBV14 to TRBJ1-1; D ambiguous. This CDR3 comprises 14 residues. Germline CDR1 is SGHDN and CDR2 is FVKESK. The V and J ends lost 0 bases and 1 base respectively, with 6 bases between them. The CDR3 protein is CASSQDLENTEAFF. The CDR3 DNA reads TGTGCCAGCAGCCAAGACCTGGAGAACACTGAAGCTTTCTTT.

The CDR3 here is CASTPGQTGELFF. For the CDR3, the DNA is TGTGCCAGCACCCCCGGCCAGACCGGGGAGCTGTTTTTT. The chain employs TRBV6-5 and TRBJ2-2; D is ambiguous. Germline V gene lookup returns CDR1 MNHEY and CDR2 SVGAGI. V gave up 7 bases and J gave up 5 bases, with 11 bases separating them. The CDR3 has 13 residues.

The DNA for the CDR3 is TGTGCCAGCAGCTTAGAAGCGGGAGTAGTGAGCACCGGGGAGCTGTTTTTT. It encodes CASSLEAGVVSTGELFF. This rearrangement joins TRBV7-8 to TRBJ2-2; TRBD2 matches 8 bases. After removal of 1 base from V and 4 bases from J, the junction contained 8 bases not matched to a gene. The CDR3 runs 17 residues. The germline V gene has CDR1 SGHVS and CDR2 FQNEAQ. Using reference TRBV7-8 and TRBJ2-2 for the parts outside the CDR3, the full variable domain is GAGVSQSPRYKVAKRGQDVALRCDPISGHVSLFWYQQALGQGPEFLTYFQNEAQLDKSGLPSDRFFAERPEGSVSTLKIQRTQQEDSAVYLCASSLEAGVVSTGELFFGEGSRLTVL.

V is TRBV27 and J is TRBJ1-2, with 8 bases aligning to TRBD1. Germline CDR1 MNHEY, CDR2 SMNVEV (reference sequence). CDR3 length: 14 residues. After removal of 3 bases from V and 2 bases from J, the junction contained 2 bases not matched to a gene. For the CDR3, the DNA is TGTGCCAGCAGTTTCCGGACAGGGAACTATGGCTACACCTTC. It yields the protein CASSFRTGNYGYTF.

V gene TRBV11-2 combines with J gene TRBJ2-1, with 7 nucleotides matching TRBD2. Germline CDR1 is SGHAT and CDR2 is FQNNGV. The junction had 4 bases not matched to a gene; V was cut back by 1 base and J by 4 bases. The CDR3 totals 15 residues. CDR3 nucleotide sequence: TGTGCCAGCAGCTTAGCCGCTAGCGGATACAATGAGCAGTTCTTC. Its protein is CASSLAASGYNEQFF.

The chain employs TRBV6-1 and TRBJ1-1; D is uncertain. This CDR3 is 14 amino acids long. The V end lost 6 bases, the J end lost 2 bases, and 13 bases lay between the germline ends. In germline, CDR1 is MNHNS, CDR2 SASEGT. CDR3 nucleotides: TGTGCCAGCAGCAACCAAGAGATAAACACTGAAGCTTTCTTT. Its protein product is CASSNQEINTEAFF.

The chain uses TRBV4-1 and TRBJ2-7, with a tentative D call TRBD2 (5 bases). Germline values: CDR1 MGHRA, CDR2 YSYEKL. V was trimmed by 0 bases and J by 7 bases, leaving 10 bases between them. The CDR3 spans 13 residues. CDR3 sequence: CASSQDRPGEQYF. In DNA, the CDR3 is TGCGCCAGCAGCCAAGATCGCCCGGGAGAGCAGTACTTC.

The genes are TRBV27 and TRBJ2-1, with D unclear. The CDR3 is made up of 12 amino acids. V lost 3 bases to trimming and J lost 6 bases, with 6 bases between them. Germline V lookup: CDR1 MNHEY, CDR2 SMNVEV (reference sequence). Here the CDR3 DNA reads TGTGCCAGCAGTTTCTATCCCAATGAGCAGTTCTTC. It is translated as CASSFYPNEQFF.

J is TRBJ2-5 and V is TRBV28; TRBD2 matches at 9 bases. The V and J ends lost 2 bases and 5 bases, in that order; junction bases with no gene match: 9. The CDR3 spans 16 residues. Per the germline V gene, CDR1 is MDHEN and CDR2 is SYDVKM. For the CDR3, the DNA is TGTGCCAGCAGTTTACAAGGCGGGGGGGCATCCGAGACCCAGTACTTC. This encodes CASSLQGGGASETQYF.

V and J are TRBV7-9 and TRBJ1-1; tentative D call: TRBD1 (5 bases). Germline-derived CDR1 and CDR2 are SEHNR and FQNEAQ (reference sequence). V was shortened by 5 bases and J by 4 bases, with 11 bases between the two germline ends. The CDR3 loop spans 13 amino acids. CDR3 sequence reads: CASSAQVTTEAFF. CDR3 coding DNA: TGTGCCAGCAGCGCACAGGTTACCACTGAAGCTTTCTTT.

This clone occurred once. The genes are TRBV27 and TRBJ2-5; no definite D call. This CDR3 has 15 residues. CDR1 and CDR2 (germline): MNHEY, SMNVEV (reference sequence). Trimming shortened V by 5 bases and J by 0 bases, and 13 bases separated the two germline ends. CDR3 sequence reads: CASSETQGYQETQYF. The CDR3 coding sequence is TGTGCCAGCAGTGAGACACAAGGGTACCAAGAGACCCAGTACTTC.

This clone was observed a single time. The same CDR3 also results from other DNA sequences found in this sample. V usage is TRBV5-1 and J usage is TRBJ1-1; the D is unclear. The length of the CDR3 is 12 residues. The ends were cut back, 2 bases at V and 4 bases at J, with 6 bases in the middle. CDR1 is SGHRS, CDR2 YFSETQ, per germline. DNA for the CDR3: TGCGCCAGCAGCTTAGAGGGCACTGAAGCTTTCTTT. Its protein is CASSLEGTEAFF.

The rearrangement uses TRBV6-5 and TRBJ2-5; D perhaps matches TRBD2 (5 bases). Germline V CDR1 and CDR2: MNHEY, SVGAGI. V lost 6 bases and J 1 base, leaving 12 bases between the germline ends. CDR3 length: 14 amino acids. DNA for the CDR3: TGTGCCAGCAGCGCATCGGGGATCCAAGAGACCCAGTACTTC. This codes for CASSASGIQETQYF.

The chain has TRBV28 and TRBJ2-7; 10 bases fit TRBD1. V lost 7 bases to trimming and J lost 3 bases; unmatched junction nucleotides: 9. Germline loops: CDR1 MDHEN, CDR2 SYDVKM. This CDR3 region has 15 residues. The CDR3 nucleotides are TGTGCCAGCACCTCGCCCGGGACAGGGGTCTACGAGCAGTACTTC. Its translation is CASTSPGTGVYEQYF.

In regard to this clone: Additional DNA sequences in this sample encode the identical CDR3. The V gene is TRBV13, the J gene TRBJ1-2; 9 nucleotides align to TRBD1. Looked up from germline, CDR1 is PRHDT and CDR2 is FYEKMQ (reference sequence). Unmatched junction bases numbered 3, after V lost 5 bases and J lost 2 bases. The CDR3 is 14 amino acids. Here the CDR3 reads CASSPGTGNYGYTF. In DNA form, the CDR3 reads TGTGCCAGCAGCCCCGGGACAGGGAACTATGGCTACACCTTC. The complete variable domain, with remaining parts taken from reference TRBV13 and TRBJ1-2, reads AAGVIQSPRHLIKEKRETATLKCYPIPRHDTVYWYQQGPGQDPQFLISFYEKMQSDKGSIPDRFSAQQFSDYHSELNMSSLELGDSALYFCASSPGTGNYGYTFGSGTRLTVV.

This chain links TRBV5-1 with TRBJ1-2; D is unresolved. This CDR3 contains 14 residues. The germline V gene encodes CDR1 SGHRS and CDR2 YFSETQ. The V gene lost 0 bases and the J gene lost 2 bases, with 8 bases spanning the gap. CDR3 loop: CASSLAGRNYGYTF. The CDR3 bases are TGCGCCAGCAGCTTGGCCGGGAGGAACTATGGCTACACCTTC.

V gene TRBV5-1 combines with J gene TRBJ2-7; D possibly corresponds to TRBD2 (5 bases). Germline V lookup: CDR1 SGHRS, CDR2 YFSETQ. Trimming pared 2 bases from V and 0 bases from J, leaving 9 bases between. The CDR3 contains 14 residues. The CDR3 here is CASSFPGNSYEQYF. CDR3 in DNA: TGCGCCAGCAGCTTTCCCGGGAACTCCTACGAGCAGTACTTC.

In its sample, this clone was seen once. The chain recombines TRBV27 with TRBJ2-7; tentatively, D is TRBD1 (6 bases). This CDR3 is 15 amino acids long. The V end lost 3 bases, the J end lost 1 base, and 13 bases lay between the germline ends. The germline CDR1 and CDR2 sequences are MNHEY and SMNVEV (reference sequence). CDR3 loop: CASSFQGTPSYEQYF. DNA for the CDR3: TGTGCCAGCAGTTTTCAAGGGACACCATCCTACGAGCAGTACTTC.

The chain is built from TRBV4-1 and TRBJ2-2; D is unresolved. The length of the CDR3 is 17 residues. Per the germline V gene, CDR1 is MGHRA and CDR2 is YSYEKL. The V and J ends lost 0 bases and 6 bases respectively, with 17 bases between them. The DNA for the CDR3 is TGCGCCAGCAGCCAAGATAGTATGGATAGCTACTCCGGGGAGCTGTTTTTT. Its translation: CASSQDSMDSYSGELFF.

V and J are TRBV19 and TRBJ1-1; a possible D gene is TRBD1 (5 bases). The CDR3 length is 13 residues. Trimming pared 3 bases from V and 4 bases from J, leaving 9 bases between. The germline gives CDR1 LNHDA, CDR2 SQIVND (reference sequence). CDR3 amino acids: CASSMGGTTEAFF. The CDR3 DNA reads as TGTGCCAGTAGTATGGGGGGTACCACTGAAGCTTTCTTT.

The chain employs TRBV6-4 and TRBJ1-1, with a weak D call TRBD1 (5 bases). The CDR3 loop spans 16 amino acids. Germline V gene lookup returns CDR1 MRHNA and CDR2 SNTAGT. V was shortened by 6 bases and J by 1 base, with 18 bases between the two germline ends. Here the CDR3 reads CASRDNRITTNTEAFF. CDR3 bases: TGTGCCAGCAGGGACAACAGGATTACGACGAACACTGAAGCTTTCTTT.

J is TRBJ1-1 and V is TRBV6-5; no clear D gene. Germline V CDR1 and CDR2: MNHEY, SVGAGI. The CDR3 covers 13 residues. V was pared by 4 bases and J by 1 base, with 7 bases between. CDR3 DNA: TGTGCCAGCAGTTTAAGACAGAACACTGAAGCTTTCTTT. Residues: CASSLRQNTEAFF.